The 27 T cell receptor beta chains below come from one sample, sequenced in a study of shared clonotypes between healthy human individuals. The repertoire was sequenced with immunoSEQ multiplex PCR; TCRdb's copy has only in-frame clones and lacks some. The sample consists of 950,000 to 1,200,000 clones, approximately 75% of them appearing once. Sequencing was done on a sample of memory CD4+ T cells from PBMCs. The subset is: CD45RA-negative fraction. The receptors originated from a man between 18 and 29 years old in good health. Some clones in this sample may be carry-over from other donors' samples.

In the case of this clone: Since a much larger clone is just one base distant, this may be a read error. The chain combines TRBV4-3 with TRBJ2-7; tentative D call: TRBD2 (6 bases). CDR1 and CDR2 (germline): LGHNA, YSLEER. The CDR3 runs 14 residues. Here the CDR3 DNA reads TGCGTCAGCAGCCAATTTGCGGGGCCCTACGAGCAGTACTTC. It encodes CVSSQFAGPYEQYF.

The chain recombines TRBV9 with TRBJ2-7, with 8 bases that match TRBD1. This CDR3 is 14 amino acids long. V lost 3 bases, J lost 2 bases, and 4 bases stayed unmatched. Germline loops: CDR1 SGDLS, CDR2 YYNGEE. The CDR3 reads CASSAGGQAYEQYF. The CDR3 DNA sequence: TGTGCCAGCAGCGCTGGGGGACAGGCCTACGAGCAGTACTTC.

This clone was picked up a small number of times. DNA for the CDR3: TGTGCCAGCAGTGAAGCTGGGCAGGGAATCTACGAGCAGTACTTC. Translated, it gives CASSEAGQGIYEQYF. The chain employs TRBV6-1 and TRBJ2-7, with D perhaps TRBD1 (5 bases). The V end was cut by 0 bases, the J end by 3 bases, with 12 bases between. Germline loops: CDR1 MNHNS, CDR2 SASEGT. The CDR3 covers 15 residues.

V usage is TRBV6-6 and J usage is TRBJ2-1, with a tentative D call TRBD1 (6 bases). The CDR3 loop spans 16 amino acids. The V gene lost 7 bases and the J gene lost 5 bases, with 21 bases spanning the gap. Germline V gives CDR1 MNHNY, CDR2 SVGAGI (reference sequence). Here the CDR3 DNA reads TGTGCCAGCAAACTACTAAGACCGGGACAAGACAATGAGCAGTTCTTC. It is translated as CASKLLRPGQDNEQFF.

This chain connects TRBV5-8 to TRBJ2-7; D not certain. Germline CDR1 reads SGHTS; CDR2 reads YDEGEE. Trimming took off 0 bases at V and 0 bases at J, with 13 bases between the two ends. CDR3 length equals 16 residues. This CDR3 reads CASSLGVDIGSYEQYF. The CDR3 coding sequence is TGTGCCAGCAGCTTGGGGGTGGATATAGGCTCCTACGAGCAGTACTTC.

The chain carries TRBV2 and TRBJ1-5, with D possibly being TRBD1 (6 bases). Germline CDR1 is SNHLY and CDR2 is FYNNEI. The ends were cut back, 4 bases at V and 6 bases at J, with 13 bases in the middle. The CDR3 has 14 amino acids. In nucleotides, the CDR3 is TGTGCCAGCAGTGTGGGCAGGGGCGGTCAGCCCCAGCATTTT. It codes for CASSVGRGGQPQHF.

The rearrangement joins TRBV2 to TRBJ2-3; possible D gene TRBD1, 6 bases. Per the germline V gene, CDR1 is SNHLY and CDR2 is FYNNEI. V lost 3 bases and J 11 bases, leaving 12 bases between the germline ends. This CDR3 spans 12 amino acids. For the CDR3, the DNA is TGTGCCAGCAGTGATATCGAGGGGGAGCAGTATTTT. It yields the protein CASSDIEGEQYF.

This sequence joins TRBV29-1 and TRBJ1-1; 11 nucleotides line up with TRBD1. The J segment lost 4 bases and the V segment lost 8 bases, leaving 6 bases of the junction unmatched. The germline CDR1 and CDR2 sequences are SQVTM and ANQGSEA. The CDR3 runs to 13 residues. The CDR3 nucleotides are TGCAGCACCGCCGGGACAGGGGGCACTGAAGCTTTCTTT. This gives the protein CSTAGTGGTEAFF.

The V and J genes are TRBV5-8 and TRBJ2-7; possibly TRBD1 for D (6 bases). The ends were cut back, 1 base at V and 10 bases at J, with 15 bases in the middle. Looked up from germline, CDR1 is SGHTS and CDR2 is YDEGEE. This CDR3 is built from 13 residues. As DNA, the CDR3 is TGTGCCAGCAGCTTGAGGGGGTTGGCCGCCCAGTACTTC. This gives the protein CASSLRGLAAQYF. The full variable domain, rest sourced from reference TRBV5-8 and TRBJ2-7, is EAGVTQSPTHLIKTRGQQATLRCSPISGHTSVYWYQQALGLGLQFLLWYDEGEERNRGNFPPRFSGRQFPNYSSELNVNALELEDSALYLCASSLRGLAAQYFGPGTRLTVT.

The chain links TRBV5-1 to TRBJ1-1, with D possibly being TRBD1 (5 bases). Germline CDR1 is SGHRS and CDR2 is YFSETQ. V lost 0 bases and J lost 7, with 10 bases in between. The length of the CDR3 is 13 residues. In nucleotides, the CDR3 is TGCGCCAGCAGCTTGGCTCGGGGCAGTGAAGCTTTCTTT. This encodes CASSLARGSEAFF.

V and J are TRBV10-3 and TRBJ2-7; D may be TRBD2 (5 bases). The CDR3 runs to 16 residues. Germline V lookup: CDR1 ENHRY, CDR2 SYGVKD. Trimming took off 9 bases at V and 0 bases at J, with 21 bases between the two ends. CDR3 loop: CAIGLEPGRYSYEQYF. CDR3 bases: TGTGCCATAGGGTTGGAACCGGGAAGATACTCCTACGAGCAGTACTTC.

V and J are TRBV30 and TRBJ2-1; 10 bases agree with TRBD1. With V trimmed by 2 bases and J by 2 bases, 21 bases remained unmatched. This CDR3 is 21 amino acids long. Germline V CDR1 and CDR2: GTSNPN, SVGIG (reference sequence). CDR3 DNA sequence: TGTGCCTGGAGTCTCGCCCTTTTCCGGGACAGGGGTGACCGTGCCTACAATGAGCAGTTCTTC. Its translation is CAWSLALFRDRGDRAYNEQFF.

The genes are TRBV7-2 and TRBJ2-1, with 7 bases identical to TRBD2. V was clipped by 2 bases and J by 7 bases; unmatched bases: 8. CDR3 length: 15 residues. Germline loops: CDR1 SGHTA, CDR2 FQGNSA. CDR3 DNA sequence: TGTGCCAGCAGCTTACGGAGGGAGGGGTGGAATGAGCAGTTCTTC. This encodes CASSLRREGWNEQFF. Together with reference TRBV7-2 and TRBJ2-1, the CDR3 gives the full variable domain: GAGVSQSPSNKVTEKGKDVELRCDPISGHTALYWYRQSLGQGLEFLIYFQGNSAPDKSGLPSDRFSAERTGGSVSTLTIQRTQQEDSAVYLCASSLRREGWNEQFFGPGTRLTVL.

A remark on this clone: A far larger clone is a single base away, which makes a read error likely. Other DNA sequences from this sample encode an identical CDR3 as well. The chain carries TRBV5-8 and TRBJ1-1; 7 bases agree with TRBD1. The CDR3 covers 15 residues. Germline V CDR1 and CDR2: SGHTS, YDEGEE. The CDR3 is CASSPIRGANTEAFF. The CDR3 DNA reads TGTGCCAGCAGCCCCATCAGGGGGGCGAACACTGAGGCTTTCTTT.

This chain joins TRBV6-1 and TRBJ1-2; no firm D call. Germline CDR1 reads MNHNS; CDR2 reads SASEGT. This CDR3 spans 15 amino acids. Trimming removed 3 bases from V and 5 bases from J, with 16 bases in between. This CDR3 is CASSDLGQTRYGYTF. CDR3 sequence (DNA): TGTGCCAGCAGTGATTTGGGTCAGACAAGATATGGCTACACCTTC.

The V gene is TRBV7-7, the J gene TRBJ2-2, with a possible D match to TRBD2 (5 bases). V was pared by 6 bases and J by 6 bases, with 11 bases between. The CDR3 extends over 13 amino acids. Germline lookup yields CDR1 SSHAT and CDR2 FNYEAQ (reference sequence). The CDR3 is CASSQSGSGELFF. CDR3 DNA: TGTGCCAGCAGTCAATCGGGGTCCGGGGAGCTGTTTTTT.

This clone was recorded a few times. CDR3 loop: CASSLRTGQGAGGYTF. In DNA, the CDR3 is TGTGCCAGCAGCCTAAGAACGGGACAGGGGGCAGGAGGCTACACCTTC. The rearrangement links TRBV7-9 to TRBJ1-2, with 12 bases aligning to TRBD1. Germline loops: CDR1 SEHNR, CDR2 FQNEAQ (reference sequence). V lost 5 bases and J lost 8; bases outside the gene matches: 12. This CDR3 comprises 16 residues.

The genes are TRBV27 and TRBJ2-7; D not certain. The CDR3 extends over 14 amino acids. Germline assignment: CDR1 MNHEY and CDR2 SMNVEV (reference sequence). V lost 6 bases to trimming and J lost 2 bases, with 14 bases between them. The CDR3 spells CASSPDLNPYEQYF. CDR3 in DNA: TGTGCCAGCAGCCCCGACCTTAACCCCTACGAGCAGTACTTC.

This sequence joins TRBV5-1 and TRBJ2-5; unclear D gene. The CDR3 length is 13 residues. The germline CDR1 and CDR2 sequences are SGHRS and YFSETQ. The germline V and J ends were trimmed by 6 bases and 2 bases, with 11 bases remaining between them. The CDR3: CASTLNRQETQYF. DNA of the CDR3: TGCGCCAGCACCCTAAACCGACAAGAGACCCAGTACTTC.

The rearrangement joins TRBV6-6 to TRBJ1-5, with D perhaps TRBD1 (5 bases). From germline, CDR1 is MNHNY and CDR2 SVGAGI (reference sequence). V lost 9 bases and J 2 bases, leaving 17 bases between the germline ends. The length of the CDR3 is 15 residues. The CDR3 DNA reads TGTGCCAGTACGACGGACACTCTCCGCAATCAGCCCCAGCATTTT. As protein: CASTTDTLRNQPQHF.

The chain links TRBV7-8 to TRBJ1-5; weak D call: TRBD1 (5 bases). The CDR3 totals 18 residues. The germline gives CDR1 SGHVS, CDR2 FQNEAQ. Trimming took off 2 bases at V and 2 bases at J, with 19 bases between the two ends. The CDR3: CASSLSTTRGVGNQPQHF. The CDR3 coding sequence is TGTGCCAGCAGCTTAAGTACCACGCGGGGGGTGGGCAATCAGCCCCAGCATTTT.

This sequence joins TRBV28 and TRBJ2-1, with D unclear. The CDR3 runs to 15 residues. V gave up 3 bases and J gave up 2 bases, with 11 bases separating them. Germline V CDR1 and CDR2: MDHEN, SYDVKM. The CDR3 protein is CASSFDPGPYNEQFF. The CDR3 DNA reads TGTGCCAGCAGTTTTGATCCAGGACCCTACAATGAGCAGTTCTTC.

V and J are TRBV30 and TRBJ2-4; 8 bases align to TRBD2. Trimming cost V 5 bases and J 15 bases; bases outside gene matches: 12. Germline CDR1 GTSNPN, CDR2 SVGIG (reference sequence). The CDR3 is 12 amino acids. The CDR3, as DNA: TGTGCCTGGGGCCCCCGGGGGGGGCTAACGTACTTC. This encodes CAWGPRGGLTYF.

Only a few counts were recorded for this clone. This chain links TRBV21-1 with TRBJ2-7; whether TRBD1, the table's D call, matches the DNA was not checked. TRBV21-1 is noted as a pseudogene. This CDR3 comprises 18 residues. Here the CDR3 reads CASSKKSIGHRSSYEQYF. CDR3 sequence (DNA): TGTGCCAGCAGCAAAAAATCAATCGGGCACAGGAGCTCCTACGAGCAGTACTTC.

CDR3 in amino acids: CASSEDIDRVVEAFF. DNA of the CDR3: TGTGCCAGCAGCGAGGATATCGACAGGGTGGTTGAAGCTTTCTTT. This chain connects TRBV5-5 to TRBJ1-1; 7 bases are shared with TRBD1. J gave up 7 bases and V 4 bases, and 13 bases lay outside the gene matches. The CDR3 is 15 residues long. The germline V gene encodes CDR1 SGHKS and CDR2 YYEKEE (reference sequence).

This chain joins TRBV7-9 and TRBJ2-5; the D gene is possibly TRBD1 (6 bases). This CDR3 comprises 15 residues. V was cut by 1 base and J by 6 bases, with 15 bases left in between. Germline V gene lookup returns CDR1 SEHNR and CDR2 FQNEAQ (reference sequence). CDR3 residues: CASSLGTGRVKTQYF. CDR3 DNA: TGTGCCAGCAGCTTAGGAACAGGGCGGGTGAAGACCCAGTACTTC.

The V call is TRBV30, the J call TRBJ1-5; no firm D call. The germline V gene encodes CDR1 GTSNPN and CDR2 SVGIG (reference sequence). The CDR3 sequence is 12 residues long. V gave up 5 bases and J gave up 2 bases, with 7 bases separating them. DNA for the CDR3: TGTGCCTGGGAGGGTGGCAATCAGCCCCAGCATTTT. Its protein is CAWEGGNQPQHF.